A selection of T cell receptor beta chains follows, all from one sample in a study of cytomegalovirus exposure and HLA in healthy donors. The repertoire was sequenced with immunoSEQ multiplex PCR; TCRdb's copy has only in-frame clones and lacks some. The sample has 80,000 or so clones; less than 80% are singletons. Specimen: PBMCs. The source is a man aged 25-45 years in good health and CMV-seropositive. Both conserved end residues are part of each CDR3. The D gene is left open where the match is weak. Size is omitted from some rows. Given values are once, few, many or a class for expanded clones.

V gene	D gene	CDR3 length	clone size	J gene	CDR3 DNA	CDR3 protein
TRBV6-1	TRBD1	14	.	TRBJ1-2	TGTGCCAGCAGTGACGGGACAGGGGTACGCGGCTACCCCTTC	CASSDGTGVRGYPF
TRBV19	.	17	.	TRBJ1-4	TGTGCCAGTAGTTTCCGCCCGAAGACAACAACTGGAGAAAAACTGTTTTTT	CASSFRPKTTTGEKLFF
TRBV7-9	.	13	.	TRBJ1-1	TGTGCCAGCAGCCATTTGGGGCCCAGTGAAGCTTTCTTT	CASSHLGPSEAFF
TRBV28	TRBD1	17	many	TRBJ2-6	TGTGCCAGCAGTTCGGCAACAGGGGGCTCTGGGGCCAACGTCCTGACTTTC	CASSSATGGSGANVLTF
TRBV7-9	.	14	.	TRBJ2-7	TGTGCCAGCAGCCTAGGCGGATACTTCTACGAGCAGTACTTC	CASSLGGYFYEQYF
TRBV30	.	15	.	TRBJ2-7	TGTGCCTGGAGTGACGGTACGGGTTTTTCCTTCATGCAGTACTTC	CAWSDGTGFSFMQYF
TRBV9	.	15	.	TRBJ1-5	TGTGCCAGCAACCTAGGACTGGAGGGCAATCAGCCCCAGCATTTT	CASNLGLEGNQPQHF
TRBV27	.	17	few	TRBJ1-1	TGTGCCAGCAGTAGAAATCCCGGGGGTGCAGGGAACACTGAAGCTTTCTTT	CASSRNPGGAGNTEAFF
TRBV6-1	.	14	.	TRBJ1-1	TGTGCCAGCAGTGAATATAGGGGGAACACTGAAGCTTTCTTT	CASSEYRGNTEAFF
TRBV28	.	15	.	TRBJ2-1	TGTGCCAGCACCCCGGGACTGCCCGCGCGTGGTGAGCAGTTCTTC	CASTPGLPARGEQFF
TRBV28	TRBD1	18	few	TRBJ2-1	TGTGCCAGCAGTTTATTAGTTCGGGACAGAAGCTCCTACAATGAGCAGTTCTTC	CASSLLVRDRSSYNEQFF
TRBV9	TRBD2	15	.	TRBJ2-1	TGTGCCAGCAGCGTAGAGCCAGCGGGGGGGTTGGAGCAGTTCTTC	CASSVEPAGGLEQFF
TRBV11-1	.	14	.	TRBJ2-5	TGTGCCAGCAGCAAGGGTCTCGGAGGGGAGACCCAGTACTTC	CASSKGLGGETQYF
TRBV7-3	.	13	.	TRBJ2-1	TGTGCCAGCAGCTTAGGGGCAGGGTGGGAGCAGTTCTTC	CASSLGAGWEQFF
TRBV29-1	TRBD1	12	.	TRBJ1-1	TGCAGCGCAGGGACAGGGAACACTGAAGCTTTCTTT	CSAGTGNTEAFF
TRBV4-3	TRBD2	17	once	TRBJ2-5	TGCGCCAGCAGCCAGCGGACTAGCGGGAGTCGAAGGGAGACCCAGTACTTC	CASSQRTSGSRRETQYF
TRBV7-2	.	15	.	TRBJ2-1	TGTGCCAGCAGCTTAGTCGGGCTAGCGAGGAATGAGCAGTTCTTC	CASSLVGLARNEQFF
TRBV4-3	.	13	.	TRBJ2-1	TGCGCCAGCAGCCTCGGCTCCTACAATGAGCAGTTCTTC	CASSLGSYNEQFF
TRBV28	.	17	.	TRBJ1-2	TGTGCCAGCAGTTTGGAGACAGACACCCAATTGGGGTATGGCTACACCTTC	CASSLETDTQLGYGYTF
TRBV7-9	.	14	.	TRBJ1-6	TGTGCCAGCAGCTTGGAGGGCGCAAATTCACCCCTCCACTTT	CASSLEGANSPLHF
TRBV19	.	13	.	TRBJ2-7	TGTGCCAGTAGTCCCGGGACTCCCGACGAGCAGTACTTC	CASSPGTPDEQYF
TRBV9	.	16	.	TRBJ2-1	TGTGCCAGCAGCGTGGGAATAGCGAGATCCTACAATGAGCAGTTCTTC	CASSVGIARSYNEQFF
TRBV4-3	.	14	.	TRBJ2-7	TGCGCCAGCAGCGGGGGCCTAACCTCCTACGAGCAGTACTTC	CASSGGLTSYEQYF
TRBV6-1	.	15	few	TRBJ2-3	TGTGCCAGCAGTGAGGAAGGGCAGGGAAGAGATACGCAGTATTTT	CASSEEGQGRDTQYF
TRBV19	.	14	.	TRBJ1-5	TGTGCCAGTAGTCCTCAGGGTGAAGATCAGCCCCAGCATTTT	CASSPQGEDQPQHF
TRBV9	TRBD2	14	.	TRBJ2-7	TGTGCCAGCAACCCAGCGGGAGAGTGGCACGAGCAGTACTTC	CASNPAGEWHEQYF
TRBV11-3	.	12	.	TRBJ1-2	TGTGCCAGCAGTAAGGAGGGATATGGCTACACCTTC	CASSKEGYGYTF
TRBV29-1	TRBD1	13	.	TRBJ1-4	TGCAGCGCCCAACAGGGGGGTAATGAAAAACTGTTTTTT	CSAQQGGNEKLFF
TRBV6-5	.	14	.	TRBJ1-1	TGTGCCACCCAGTTAGAGGGGGGGTTCGCTGAAGCTTTCTTT	CATQLEGGFAEAFF
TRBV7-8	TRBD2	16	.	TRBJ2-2	TGTGCCAGCAGCTTAGTAGCGGGCCCGGCCACCGGGGAGCTGTTTTTT	CASSLVAGPATGELFF
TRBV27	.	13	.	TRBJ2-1	TGTGCCAGCAGTTTGGTCAGTTACAATGAGCAGTTCTTC	CASSLVSYNEQFF